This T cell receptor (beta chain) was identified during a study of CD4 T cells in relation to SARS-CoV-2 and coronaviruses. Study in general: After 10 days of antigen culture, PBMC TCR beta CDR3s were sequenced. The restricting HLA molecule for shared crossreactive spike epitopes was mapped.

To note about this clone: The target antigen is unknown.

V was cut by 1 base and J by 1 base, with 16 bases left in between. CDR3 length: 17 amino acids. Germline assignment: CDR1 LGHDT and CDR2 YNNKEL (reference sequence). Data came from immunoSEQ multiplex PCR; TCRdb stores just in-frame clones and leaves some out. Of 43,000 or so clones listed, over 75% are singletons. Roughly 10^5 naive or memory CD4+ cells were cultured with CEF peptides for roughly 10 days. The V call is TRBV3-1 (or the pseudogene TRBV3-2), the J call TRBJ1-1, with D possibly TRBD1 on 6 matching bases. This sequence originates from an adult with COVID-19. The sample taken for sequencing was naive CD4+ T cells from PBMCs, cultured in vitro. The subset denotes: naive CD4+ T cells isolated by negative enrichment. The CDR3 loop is CASSQVGLSGQNTEAFF. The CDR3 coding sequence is TGTGCCAGCAGCCAAGTTGGACTTTCGGGACAGAACACTGAAGCTTTCTTT.